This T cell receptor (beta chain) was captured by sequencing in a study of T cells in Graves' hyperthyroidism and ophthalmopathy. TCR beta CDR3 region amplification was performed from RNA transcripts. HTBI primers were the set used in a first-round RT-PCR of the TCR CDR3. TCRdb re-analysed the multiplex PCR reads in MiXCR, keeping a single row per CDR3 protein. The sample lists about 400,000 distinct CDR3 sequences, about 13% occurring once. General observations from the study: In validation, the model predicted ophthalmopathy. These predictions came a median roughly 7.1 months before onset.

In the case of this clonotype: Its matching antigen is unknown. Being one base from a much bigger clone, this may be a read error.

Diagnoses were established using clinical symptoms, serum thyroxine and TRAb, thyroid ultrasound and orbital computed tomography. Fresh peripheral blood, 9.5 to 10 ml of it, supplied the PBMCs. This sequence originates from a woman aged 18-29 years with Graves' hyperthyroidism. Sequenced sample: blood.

The CDR3 here is CASSLPLATYKQYF. DNA for the CDR3: TGTGCCAGCAGTTTACCCCTAGCCACCTACAAGCAGTACTTC. The gene calls are TRBV28 and TRBJ2-7; perhaps TRBD2 as D (5 bases). In germline, CDR1 is MDHEN, CDR2 SYDVKM. This CDR3 is 14 amino acids long. Full variable domain (rest looked up from reference TRBV28 and TRBJ2-7): DVKVTQSSRYLVKRTGEKVFLECVQDMDHENMFWYRQDPGLGLRLIYFSYDVKMKEKGDIPEGYSVSREKKERFSLILESASTNQTSMYLCASSLPLATYKQYFGPGTRLTVT.